Below are 23 T cell receptor beta chains sequenced from a single sample in a study of cytomegalovirus exposure and HLA in healthy donors. Amplification used 60 Vbeta primers and 13 Jbeta primers. Produced via immunoSEQ multiplex PCR; TCRdb's table is partial and in-frame only. The sample totals about 110,000 clones. The sequencing input was PBMCs. All receptors derive from a man in his fifties in good health and CMV-seronegative.

The chain links TRBV29-1 to TRBJ2-1, with 8 bases that match TRBD1. The CDR3 consists of 14 residues. The V and J ends lost 5 bases and 5 bases, in that order; junction bases with no gene match: 8. Germline-derived CDR1 and CDR2 are SQVTM and ANQGSEA. For the CDR3, the DNA is TGCAGCGTTAACGACAGGGGTAGGAACAATGAGCAGTTCTTC. As protein: CSVNDRGRNNEQFF.

The V call is TRBV7-9, the J call TRBJ2-1; 10 nucleotides line up with TRBD2. V was pared by 6 bases and J by 4 bases, with 9 bases of the junction left unmatched. The CDR3 sequence is 16 residues long. CDR1 is SEHNR, CDR2 FQNEAQ, per germline (reference sequence). CDR3 bases: TGTGCCAGCAGGCCACCCGGGACTAGCGAGTACAATGAGCAGTTCTTC. Translation gives CASRPPGTSEYNEQFF.

The chain is built from TRBV9 and TRBJ2-3; D unresolved. Trimming stripped 0 bases from V and 1 base from J, with 6 bases between. CDR1 and CDR2 (germline): SGDLS, YYNGEE. The length of the CDR3 is 14 residues. The CDR3, as DNA: TGTGCCAGCAGCGTAGCGAGCGGCACAGATACGCAGTATTTT. Its protein product is CASSVASGTDTQYF.

This rearrangement joins TRBV6-6 to TRBJ2-4, with TRBD1 matching 8 bases. The trim removed 2 bases at V and 2 bases at J, leaving 5 bases unmatched. CDR3 size: 16 residues. CDR1 is MNHNY, CDR2 SVGAGI, per germline (reference sequence). The chain's CDR3 is CASSYDDRGTKNIQYF. CDR3 coding DNA: TGTGCCAGCAGTTACGACGACAGGGGAACCAAAAACATTCAGTACTTC.

The gene calls are TRBV11-2 and TRBJ2-5; 8 bases fit TRBD1. The CDR3 is made up of 19 amino acids. Germline V gives CDR1 SGHAT, CDR2 FQNNGV. V trimming: 1 base; J trimming: 4 bases; junction bases outside the gene matches: 17. CDR3 bases: TGTGCCAGCAGCTTAGCCCCCCCTTTCCCGGACAGGGTTGGAGAGACCCAGTACTTC. This translates into CASSLAPPFPDRVGETQYF.

This sequence joins TRBV18 and TRBJ2-7, with D uncertain. The germline V gene has CDR1 KGHSH and CDR2 LQKENI. This CDR3 spans 13 amino acids. V lost 2 bases, J lost 3 bases, and 8 bases lay in between. The CDR3 loop reads CASSPEYGYEQYF. In nucleotides, the CDR3 is TGTGCCAGCTCACCAGAGTACGGCTACGAGCAGTACTTC.

The chain couples TRBV5-8 to TRBJ1-4, with D possibly matching TRBD1 (5 bases). From germline, CDR1 is SGHTS and CDR2 YDEGEE. The CDR3 loop spans 15 amino acids. Trimming took off 4 bases at V and 7 bases at J, with 17 bases between the two ends. CDR3 nucleotide sequence: TGTGCCAGCAGCCGGTTGCAGGGAGGAAGTGAAAAACTGTTTTTT. Protein sequence: CASSRLQGGSEKLFF.

This rearrangement joins TRBV2 to TRBJ2-1, with D perhaps TRBD1 (6 bases). The germline CDR1 and CDR2 sequences are SNHLY and FYNNEI. The germline V and J ends were trimmed by 4 bases and 14 bases, with 12 bases remaining between them. The CDR3 runs to 11 residues. CDR3 residues: CASSVGASEFF. CDR3 DNA: TGTGCCAGCAGTGTGGGGGCTAGTGAGTTCTTC.

The V gene is TRBV7-2, the J gene TRBJ2-1; 9 nucleotides align to TRBD2. Germline trimming cut 4 bases from V and 3 bases from J; bases unmatched to any gene: 7. Germline CDR1 reads SGHTA; CDR2 reads FQGNSA. This CDR3 has 16 residues. CDR3 coding DNA: TGTGCCAGCAGCTCCGGAGGTAGCGGGGGCTACAATGAGCAGTTCTTC. Its translation is CASSSGGSGGYNEQFF.

The chain links TRBV10-3 to TRBJ1-1, with no clear D. The CDR3 covers 16 residues. Trimming took off 2 bases at V and 1 base at J, with 14 bases between the two ends. The germline gives CDR1 ENHRY, CDR2 SYGVKD. The CDR3 spells CAISEAQANPNTEAFF. CDR3 nucleotides: TGTGCCATCAGTGAGGCCCAGGCGAACCCGAACACTGAAGCTTTCTTT.

The V and J genes are TRBV5-6 and TRBJ1-1, with TRBD1 matching over 9 bases. The trim removed 4 bases at V and 2 bases at J, leaving 6 bases unmatched. Germline CDR1 reads SGHDT; CDR2 reads YYEEEE. The CDR3 is 15 residues long. CDR3 sequence (DNA): TGTGCCAGCAGCAAAGACAGGGGGGTAAACACTGAAGCTTTCTTT. Its translation: CASSKDRGVNTEAFF.

The chain has TRBV7-9 and TRBJ1-2; D gene uncertain. CDR1 and CDR2 from the germline V gene are SEHNR and FQNEAQ (reference sequence). Trimming left V 2 bases short and J 7 bases short, with 5 bases between. The CDR3 is 11 residues long. CDR3 coding DNA: TGTGCCAGCAGCTTATTCTCTGGCTACACCTTC. This translates into CASSLFSGYTF.

The chain couples TRBV5-1 to TRBJ1-4; D perhaps matches TRBD1 (5 bases). CDR1 is SGHRS, CDR2 YFSETQ, per germline. The CDR3 totals 15 residues. Trimming took off 5 bases at V and 8 bases at J, with 19 bases between the two ends. CDR3 amino acids: CASRRSGGSEEKLFF. DNA for the CDR3: TGCGCCAGCAGACGATCGGGGGGGTCGGAGGAAAAACTGTTTTTT.

The V gene is TRBV15, the J gene TRBJ1-5; D uncertain. Trimming stripped 9 bases from V and 0 bases from J, with 9 bases between. In germline, CDR1 is LNHNV, CDR2 YYDKDF (reference sequence). The CDR3 spans 13 residues. The CDR3 protein is CATRGHSNQPQHF. The CDR3, as DNA: TGTGCCACGAGAGGTCATAGCAATCAGCCCCAGCATTTT.

The rearrangement joins TRBV10-3 to TRBJ2-1, with D possibly being TRBD2 (5 bases). Germline values: CDR1 ENHRY, CDR2 SYGVKD. The CDR3 consists of 16 residues. V lost 0 bases and J lost 2, with 11 bases in between. DNA for the CDR3: TGTGCCATCAGTGAGTCACGTTCTAGCCCCTACAATGAGCAGTTCTTC. It translates to CAISESRSSPYNEQFF.

The rearrangement uses TRBV23-1 and TRBJ1-2; D gene ambiguous. TRBV23-1 is flagged as an ORF with uncertain function. Trimming took 0 bases from V and 4 from J, leaving 12 bases between them. The CDR3 sequence is 15 residues long. The CDR3 sequence: CASSQSEIYSYGYTF. The CDR3 DNA sequence: TGCGCCAGCAGTCAATCTGAGATATACAGCTATGGCTACACCTTC.

This chain joins TRBV11-2 and TRBJ1-2, with TRBD1 as a possible D gene (6 bases). CDR3 length: 15 amino acids. Germline CDR1 is SGHAT and CDR2 is FQNNGV. The V end was cut by 5 bases, the J end by 5 bases, with 18 bases between. CDR3 nucleotide sequence: TGTGCCAGCAGCACGAGACAGGCACCCACGTATGGCTACACCTTC. It is translated as CASSTRQAPTYGYTF.

The CDR3 coding sequence is TGTGCCACCAGCAGGTCCGGGACAGGGGTTCGCGAGCAGTACTTC. The encoded protein is CATSRSGTGVREQYF. The chain couples TRBV15 to TRBJ2-7; the match to TRBD1 covers 10 bases. The CDR3 contains 15 residues. The V segment lost 3 bases and the J segment 6 bases; nucleotides outside the gene matches: 8. Germline values: CDR1 LNHNV, CDR2 YYDKDF (reference sequence).

Turning to this clone: Other DNA variants within this sample encode the same CDR3. V is TRBV7-9 and J is TRBJ1-1; no definite D call. Germline V gene lookup returns CDR1 SEHNR and CDR2 FQNEAQ (reference sequence). The CDR3 consists of 12 residues. Deletions cut 5 bases from V and 4 bases from J, with 8 bases between. CDR3 region: CASSLSGTEAFF. In DNA form, the CDR3 reads TGTGCCAGCAGCCTAAGTGGCACTGAAGCTTTCTTT. Filled out from reference TRBV7-9 and TRBJ1-1, the complete variable domain reads DTGVSQNPRHKITKRGQNVTFRCDPISEHNRLYWYRQTLGQGPEFLTYFQNEAQLEKSRLLSDRFSAERPKGSFSTLEIQRTEQGDSAMYLCASSLSGTEAFFGQGTRLTVV.

The chain combines TRBV10-3 with TRBJ2-7, with 10 bases matching TRBD1. Germline assignment: CDR1 ENHRY and CDR2 SYGVKD. J gave up 6 bases and V 6 bases, and 11 bases lay outside the gene matches. The CDR3 runs to 15 residues. In nucleotides, the CDR3 is TGTGCCATCAGAACCTCCGGGACAGGGGCCGCCGAGCAGTACTTC. It is translated as CAIRTSGTGAAEQYF.

The gene calls are TRBV7-9 and TRBJ1-5; 12 bases align to TRBD1. CDR3 length: 18 amino acids. With 1 base clipped from V and 6 bases from J, the junction kept 10 bases outside the gene matches. CDR1 and CDR2 (germline): SEHNR, FQNEAQ (reference sequence). DNA of the CDR3: TGTGCCAGCAGCTTAGACTTTATGGGACAGGGGGCCGGTCAGCCCCAGCATTTT. It is translated as CASSLDFMGQGAGQPQHF.

Details on this clone: The junction departs from the called germline gene at one end, perhaps through a read error. V gene TRBV7-2 combines with J gene TRBJ2-1; 10 positions match TRBD2. The CDR3 is 15 amino acids. Per the germline V gene, CDR1 is SGHTA and CDR2 is FQGNSA. The chain's CDR3 is CASNLGASGRTEQFF. In DNA, the CDR3 is TGTGCCAGCAACTTAGGGGCTAGCGGGAGAACTGAGCAGTTCTTC.

The V call is TRBV19, the J call TRBJ1-5; no clear D gene. The V and J ends lost 5 bases and 1 base respectively, with 15 bases between them. CDR3 length: 16 amino acids. Looked up from germline, CDR1 is LNHDA and CDR2 is SQIVND (reference sequence). CDR3 residues: CASSHLVERSNQPQHF. In DNA form, the CDR3 reads TGTGCCAGTAGTCATTTGGTAGAAAGAAGCAATCAGCCCCAGCATTTT.